Ten or more counts support the clone carrying this T cell receptor beta chain. Its antigen is still unknown. The sample comes from a study of T-cell reconstitution after alpha-beta-depleted transplantation in children. Preparation of the TCRbeta library was carried out with unique molecular identifiers. TCRdb recomputed calls from the PCR reads with MiXCR, one row per CDR3 protein. The sample has about 250,000 distinct CDR3 sequences; roughly a quarter are singletons. General observations from the study: Some patients' high day-60 TCRbeta diversity was attributed to recipient cells surviving conditioning. Expanded graft clones numbering several hundred reportedly gave rise to alpha-beta T cells about two months after transplant. Diversity and T-cell counts at one year after transplant derived mostly from new T cells.

The germline V and J ends were trimmed by 5 bases and 3 bases, with 20 bases remaining between them. The germline CDR1 and CDR2 sequences are MDHEN and SYDVKM. The CDR3 sequence is 18 residues long. The chain uses TRBV28 and TRBJ2-6, with D possibly called TRBD1 or TRBD2 (6 bases each). The sequences come from PBMCs, mostly from graft donor cells, collected 360 days after TCRalphabeta/CD19-depleted stem cell transplant. The receptor's source is a female patient aged 2-10 years who had a stem cell transplant for congenital amegakaryocytic thrombocytopenia, so the T cells may come from the graft donor. The CDR3 sequence: CASSSSRSGANGANVLTF. The CDR3 DNA sequence: TGTGCCAGCAGTAGCTCAAGGTCGGGGGCGAATGGGGCCAACGTCCTGACTTTC.